This entry is about one T cell receptor beta chain. In the original processing: Researchers report that nucleated cell counts were estimated from reference gene primer amplification. Data came from immunoSEQ multiplex PCR; TCRdb stores just in-frame clones and leaves some out. From that table come the V and J calls and clone size; the DNA was used to work out D and trimming. The data show about 74,000 clones, roughly 83% seen once. The data are from a study of blood T cell repertoires in COVID-19. Study-level background: Sites in the United States, Italy and Spain provided acute and convalescent COVID-19 samples. T cells, B-cell-depleted T cells, or PBMCs supplied cDNA or gDNA.

V shed 5 bases and J shed 7 bases, with 17 bases lying between them. Germline V gene sequence: CDR1 SGHVS, CDR2 FNYEAQ. This CDR3 spans 14 amino acids. This clonotype originated in a man in his forties or fifties with active COVID-19. The chain combines TRBV7-6 with TRBJ1-1, with a possible D match to TRBD1 (5 bases). Sequencing was done on a sample of peripheral blood. The CDR3 sequence is CASSPGPTSGEAFF. Written as DNA, the CDR3 is TGTGCCAGCAGCCCAGGGCCTACATCGGGTGAAGCTTTCTTT.